This T cell receptor beta chain was sequenced during a study of human T cells and chemical hapten exposure. MiXCR, run by TCRdb on the RACE reads, gives a single entry per CDR3 protein. Of 75,000 to 90,000 distinct CDR3 sequences in the sample, 9% to 12% are singletons; the top ten hold about 1.4%. This clonotype was counted at least ten times. The CDR3 covers 14 residues. V shed 5 bases and J shed 0 bases, with 11 bases lying between them. This sample's time point: patch test 1, 2 weeks after DPC sensitization. Treatment denoted: therapeutic diphenylcyclopropenone sensitization with weekly scalp DPC.

Sequenced here: whole blood, sampled in connection with sensitization to the hapten diphenylcyclopropenone (DPC). The chain is built from TRBV12-3 or TRBV12-4 and TRBJ2-7; D not resolved. The TCR originated in a woman in her 50s with alopecia areata. Some clones in this sample may be carry-over from other donors' samples. CDR3 protein: CASSPWIDSYEQYF. The DNA for the CDR3 is TGTGCCAGCAGTCCCTGGATAGACTCCTACGAGCAGTACTTC.